Described below is a single T cell receptor beta chain sequence and its context. Its antigen is as yet unknown. Clones were read by immunoSEQ multiplex PCR, and TCRdb kept only the in-frame ones, dropping some. The sample includes approximately 190,000 clones, approximately 91% of them seen just once. The sample comes from a study of T cell responses to AZD1222 COVID-19 vaccine. About the research overall: Second-dose recipients at about 4 or about 12 weeks were treated as one pooled group.

V was shortened by 1 base and J by 4 bases, with 16 bases between the two germline ends. CDR3 length: 15 amino acids. Germline CDR1 is SQVTM and CDR2 is ANQGSEA. Findings and caveats of the study: Donors were chiefly white British, with a greater number of females, and clonal diversity was perhaps underestimated.

The specimen comprised peripheral blood, sampled on day 0 of AZD1222 vaccination. V gene TRBV29-1 combines with J gene TRBJ1-2, with a possible D match to TRBD1 (6 bases). The clonotype comes from an adult in good health. Here the CDR3 reads CSVEGGGGIGYGYTF. For the CDR3, the DNA is TGCAGCGTTGAAGGAGGGGGGGGGATTGGCTATGGCTACACCTTC.